This TCR beta chain was identified during a study of blood T cells in healthy people across ages. Whole-study results and caveats: Investigators treated diversity estimates from one million T cells as underestimates.

This clonotype has a handful of counts. What it binds is unknown. The sample, about 10 milliliters of peripheral blood, was drawn from each donor. Total RNA extraction produced at least 5.5 micrograms (per sample) for the study. Through a sample-barcoded 5' primer and a J-beta primer mix, a second PCR was run for roughly 6 to 12 cycles. Each cDNA molecule received a tag from a template-switch adaptor that had 12 random nucleotides. TCRdb fed the 5' RACE reads into MiXCR, producing one record per CDR3 protein. The repertoire holds approximately 1,100,000 distinct CDR3 sequences, with 40% to 55% as singletons. Losses at the gene ends were 5 bases for V and 8 bases for J; bases not matched to a gene: 11. This CDR3 contains 15 residues. CDR1 and CDR2 from the germline V gene are LGHDT and YNNKEL (reference sequence).

The clonotype comes from an older woman in good health. Sequencing was done on a sample of blood. The chain recombines TRBV3-1 with TRBJ2-4, with 8 bases fitting TRBD1. The CDR3 DNA follows: TGTGCCAGCAGCTCAAGGGGACAGGCTGGCCACATTCAGTACTTC. Its protein is CASSSRGQAGHIQYF.